The sequence of this TCR beta chain was determined in a study of blood T cells in healthy people across ages. For the second PCR, which ran for roughly 7 to 11 cycles, a sample-barcoded 5' primer and a J-beta primer mix were used. Using its own MiXCR run on the 5' RACE reads, TCRdb lists one record per CDR3 protein. The sample gives hundreds of thousands of distinct CDR3 sequences, approximately 30% of which show up once; less than 20% is in the top ten. CDR3 size: 14 residues. The germline CDR1 and CDR2 sequences are DFQATT and SNEGSKA (reference sequence). J was trimmed by 8 bases and V by 4 bases; bases with no gene match: 10.

This chain joins TRBV20-1 and TRBJ1-2, with 10 positions matching TRBD1. This clonotype was sampled from a woman of 80 years or more in good health. The specimen sequenced was blood. The CDR3 loop reads CSAIAGTGVEGYTF. CDR3 DNA sequence: TGCAGTGCTATCGCCGGGACAGGGGTCGAGGGCTACACCTTC.